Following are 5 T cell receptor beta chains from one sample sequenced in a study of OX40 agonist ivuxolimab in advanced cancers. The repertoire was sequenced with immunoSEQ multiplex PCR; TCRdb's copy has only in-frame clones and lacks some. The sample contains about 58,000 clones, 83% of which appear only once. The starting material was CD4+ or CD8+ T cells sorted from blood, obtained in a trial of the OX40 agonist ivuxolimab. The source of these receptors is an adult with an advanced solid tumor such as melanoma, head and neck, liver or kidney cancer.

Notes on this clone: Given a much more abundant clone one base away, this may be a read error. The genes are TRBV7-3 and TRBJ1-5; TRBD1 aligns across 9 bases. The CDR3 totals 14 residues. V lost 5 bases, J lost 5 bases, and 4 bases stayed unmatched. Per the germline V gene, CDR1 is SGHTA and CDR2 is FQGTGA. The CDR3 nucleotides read TGTGCCAGCAGCAAGGGACAGGGTGATCAGCCCCAGCATTTT. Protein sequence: CASSKGQGDQPQHF.

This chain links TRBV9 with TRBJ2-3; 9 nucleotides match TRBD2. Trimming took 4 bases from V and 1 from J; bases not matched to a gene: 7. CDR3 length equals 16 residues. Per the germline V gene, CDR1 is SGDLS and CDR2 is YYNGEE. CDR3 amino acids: CASSTILAGRTDTQYF. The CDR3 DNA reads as TGTGCCAGCAGCACCATCCTAGCGGGGCGCACAGATACGCAGTATTTT.

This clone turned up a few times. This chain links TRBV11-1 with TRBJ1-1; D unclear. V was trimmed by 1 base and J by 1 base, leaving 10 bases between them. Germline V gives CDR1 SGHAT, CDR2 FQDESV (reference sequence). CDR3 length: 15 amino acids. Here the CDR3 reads CASSLEAGGNTEAFF. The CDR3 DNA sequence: TGTGCCAGCAGCTTAGAAGCAGGCGGGAACACTGAAGCTTTCTTT.

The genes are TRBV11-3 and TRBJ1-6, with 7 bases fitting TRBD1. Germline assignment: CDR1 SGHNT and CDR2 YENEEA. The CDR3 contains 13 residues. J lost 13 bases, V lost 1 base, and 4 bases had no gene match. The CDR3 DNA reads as TGTGCCAGCAGCTTAGGGGTCAGGGGGCCCCTCCACTTT. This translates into CASSLGVRGPLHF.

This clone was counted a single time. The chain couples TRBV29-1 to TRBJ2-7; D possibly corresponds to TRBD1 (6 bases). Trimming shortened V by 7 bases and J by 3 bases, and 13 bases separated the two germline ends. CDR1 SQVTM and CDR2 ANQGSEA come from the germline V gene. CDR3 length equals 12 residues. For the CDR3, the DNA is TGCAGCGGGCAGGGGTCGGACTACGAGCAGTACTTC. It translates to CSGQGSDYEQYF.